The TCR beta chain described here comes from a study of neurological immune-mediated disorders. This clonotype has ten or more counts. Each sorted-subset library came from 1 million CD4+ or CD8+ T cells. The cDNA was synthesized by 5'RACE incorporating 10-nucleotide random UMIs. TCRdb re-derived calls from the 5' RACE reads in MiXCR, one entry per CDR3 protein. The data hold some 47,000 distinct CDR3 sequences, with about 6.3% observed a single time. The CDR3 extends over 15 amino acids. The germline CDR1 and CDR2 sequences are MDHEN and SYDVKM. Losses at the gene ends were 5 bases for V and 7 bases for J; bases not matched to a gene: 11.

Sequencing was carried out using CD4+ T cells from blood. The gene calls are TRBV28 and TRBJ1-2; 9 bases map to TRBD1. This clonotype was obtained from a woman aged 35 to 49 in good health. CDR3 DNA sequence: TGTGCCAGCAGTCTTTCCCCGGGACAGGGCGGTGGCTACACCTTC. Encoded protein: CASSLSPGQGGGYTF.